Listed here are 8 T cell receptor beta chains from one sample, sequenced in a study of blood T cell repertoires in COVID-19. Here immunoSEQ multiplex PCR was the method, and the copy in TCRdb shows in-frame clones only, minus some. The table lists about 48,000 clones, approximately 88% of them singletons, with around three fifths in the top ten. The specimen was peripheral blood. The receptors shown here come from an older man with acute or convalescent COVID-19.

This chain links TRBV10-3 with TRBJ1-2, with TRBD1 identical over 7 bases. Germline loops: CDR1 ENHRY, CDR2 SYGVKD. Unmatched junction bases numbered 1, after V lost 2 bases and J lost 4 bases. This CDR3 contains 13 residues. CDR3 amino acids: CAISEGQVYGYTF. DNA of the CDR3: TGTGCCATCAGTGAGGGACAGGTCTATGGCTACACCTTC.

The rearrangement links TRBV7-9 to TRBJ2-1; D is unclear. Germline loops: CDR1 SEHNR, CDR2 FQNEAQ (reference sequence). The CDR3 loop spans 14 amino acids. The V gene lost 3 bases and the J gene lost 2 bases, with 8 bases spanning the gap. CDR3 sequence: CASSFQATYNEQFF. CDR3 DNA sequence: TGTGCCAGCAGCTTCCAGGCAACCTACAATGAGCAGTTCTTC. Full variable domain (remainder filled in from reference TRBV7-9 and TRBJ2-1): DTGVSQNPRHKITKRGQNVTFRCDPISEHNRLYWYRQTLGQGPEFLTYFQNEAQLEKSRLLSDRFSAERPKGSFSTLEIQRTEQGDSAMYLCASSFQATYNEQFFGPGTRLTVL.

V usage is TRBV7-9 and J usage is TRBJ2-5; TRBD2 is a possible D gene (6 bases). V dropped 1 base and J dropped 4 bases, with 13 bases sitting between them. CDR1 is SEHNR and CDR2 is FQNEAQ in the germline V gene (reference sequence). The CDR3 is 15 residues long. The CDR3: CASSLVRTTPETQYF. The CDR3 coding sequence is TGTGCCAGCAGCTTAGTGAGGACTACCCCAGAGACCCAGTACTTC.

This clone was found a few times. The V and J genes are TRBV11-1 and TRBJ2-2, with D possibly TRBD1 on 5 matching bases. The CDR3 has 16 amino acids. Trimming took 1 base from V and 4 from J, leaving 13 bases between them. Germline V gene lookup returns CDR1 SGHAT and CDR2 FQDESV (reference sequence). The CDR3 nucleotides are TGTGCCAGCAGCTTAGAGCAGGGATTGTTCACCGGGGAGCTGTTTTTT. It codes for CASSLEQGLFTGELFF.

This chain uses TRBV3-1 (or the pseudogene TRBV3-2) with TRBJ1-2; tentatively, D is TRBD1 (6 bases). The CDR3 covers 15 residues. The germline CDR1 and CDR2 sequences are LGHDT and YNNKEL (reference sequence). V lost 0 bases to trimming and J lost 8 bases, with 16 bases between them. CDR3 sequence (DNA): TGTGCCAGCAGCCAAGATCATGGACAGACCCGAGGCTACACCTTC. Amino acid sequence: CASSQDHGQTRGYTF.

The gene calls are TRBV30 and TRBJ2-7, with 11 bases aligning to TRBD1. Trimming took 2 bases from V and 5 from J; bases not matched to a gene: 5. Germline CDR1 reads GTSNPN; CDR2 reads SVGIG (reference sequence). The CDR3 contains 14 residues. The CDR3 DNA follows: TGTGCCTGGAGTCAGTGGGACAGGGGGAACGAGCAGTACTTC. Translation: CAWSQWDRGNEQYF.

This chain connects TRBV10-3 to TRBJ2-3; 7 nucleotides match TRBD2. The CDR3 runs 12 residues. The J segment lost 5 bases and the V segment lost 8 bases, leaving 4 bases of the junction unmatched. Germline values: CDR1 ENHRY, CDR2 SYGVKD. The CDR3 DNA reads TGTGCCATCGGCGGGAGAGGAGATACGCAGTATTTT. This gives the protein CAIGGRGDTQYF.

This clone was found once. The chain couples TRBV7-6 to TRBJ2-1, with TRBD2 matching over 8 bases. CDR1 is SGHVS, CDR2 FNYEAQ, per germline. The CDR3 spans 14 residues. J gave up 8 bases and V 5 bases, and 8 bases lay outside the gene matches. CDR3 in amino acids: CASSVEREGHEQFF. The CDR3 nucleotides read TGTGCCAGCAGCGTAGAACGGGAGGGCCATGAGCAGTTCTTC.